This T cell receptor (beta chain) was identified during a study of beta chain features in type 1 diabetes. CDR1 SGHDN and CDR2 FVKESK come from the germline V gene. The CDR3 runs to 14 residues. V lost 1 base and J lost 3, with 10 bases in between. A word on this clone: What it binds is unknown.

Reverse transcription of all isolated RNA meant that expressed TCRB transcripts were sequenced. Assay: immunoSEQ multiplex PCR; the TCRdb copy retains only in-frame clones and omits some. Among around 160,000 clones, around 8.6% were seen once, and the ten largest hold under 0.65%. Findings of the study overall: In every one of the four CD4+ subsets, TCRB CDR3s were moderately but significantly shorter in Type 1 diabetes patients.

J is TRBJ2-7 and V is TRBV14; TRBD2 is a possible D gene (5 bases). Material: central memory CD4+ T cells from blood. The receptor was derived from a woman under 30 with type 1 diabetes. The CDR3 DNA is TGTGCCAGCAGCCAAGGAACGGGAAGCTACGAGCAGTACTTC. It specifies CASSQGTGSYEQYF.